The 26 T cell receptor beta chains reported below all come from one sample, sequenced in a study of shared clonotypes between healthy human individuals. The protocol was immunoSEQ multiplex PCR, while the TCRdb copy is restricted to in-frame clones and leaves out a portion. The data hold roughly 640,000 clones, with around 97% observed a single time. Source material: naive CD4+ T cells sorted from blood. This sample's subset: CD45RA+ positively selected. The receptors stem from a woman aged 25 to 39 in good health.

This chain uses TRBV28 with TRBJ2-6, with D unclear. The CDR3 runs 15 residues. From germline, CDR1 is MDHEN and CDR2 SYDVKM. Trimming cost V 6 bases and J 3 bases, with 12 bases left between them. The CDR3: CASSAIGYGANVLTF. In DNA form, the CDR3 reads TGTGCCAGCAGCGCGATAGGGTATGGGGCCAACGTCCTGACTTTC.

The chain links TRBV19 to TRBJ1-1; D is ambiguous. The V gene's germline CDR1 is LNHDA and CDR2 SQIVND (reference sequence). The CDR3 is made up of 12 amino acids. Trimming removed 7 bases from V and 4 bases from J, with 10 bases in between. The CDR3 sequence is CASTSEFTEAFF. The CDR3 DNA sequence: TGTGCCAGTACCAGCGAGTTCACTGAAGCTTTCTTT.

The gene calls are TRBV18 and TRBJ2-5; D ambiguous. CDR1 and CDR2 from the germline V gene are KGHSH and LQKENI. V was shortened by 2 bases and J by 0 bases, with 10 bases between the two germline ends. The CDR3 totals 15 residues. As DNA, the CDR3 is TGTGCCAGCTCACCAAAGTATGCCAACCAAGAGACCCAGTACTTC. This codes for CASSPKYANQETQYF.

The chain employs TRBV5-1 and TRBJ2-2; D might be TRBD1 (5 bases). Per germline, CDR1 SGHRS and CDR2 YFSETQ. Trimming shortened V by 0 bases and J by 3 bases, and 9 bases separated the two germline ends. The CDR3 extends over 15 amino acids. DNA for the CDR3: TGCGCCAGCAGCTTGGCAGGGTTTGACACCGGGGAGCTGTTTTTT. Amino acids: CASSLAGFDTGELFF.

This chain joins TRBV5-8 and TRBJ1-3; weak D call: TRBD1 (6 bases). CDR3 size: 16 residues. Trimming stripped 10 bases from V and 0 bases from J, with 20 bases between. Looked up from germline, CDR1 is SGHTS and CDR2 is YDEGEE. CDR3 amino acids: CASSPGTYLSGNTIYF. CDR3 DNA sequence: TGTGCCTCATCGCCCGGGACATACCTCTCTGGAAACACCATATATTTT.

The V gene is TRBV2, the J gene TRBJ2-1; 8 bases fit TRBD2. Looked up from germline, CDR1 is SNHLY and CDR2 is FYNNEI. CDR3 length equals 14 residues. Losses at the gene ends were 4 bases for V and 7 bases for J; bases not matched to a gene: 6. The CDR3 here is CASSGPTSENEQFF. Written as DNA, the CDR3 is TGTGCCAGCAGTGGACCGACTAGCGAAAATGAGCAGTTCTTC.

This sequence joins TRBV7-2 and TRBJ1-2; TRBD1 matches 9 bases. There are 14 residues in the CDR3. The germline V gene encodes CDR1 SGHTA and CDR2 FQGNSA. With 7 bases clipped from V and 8 bases from J, the junction kept 11 bases outside the gene matches. The CDR3 bases are TGTGCCAGCACCTTCGACAGGGGGTTAAGCGGCTACACCTTC. It specifies CASTFDRGLSGYTF.

This rearrangement joins TRBV7-2 to TRBJ2-1, with D possibly being TRBD1 or TRBD2 (5 bases each). V dropped 0 bases and J dropped 3 bases, with 12 bases sitting between them. CDR1 and CDR2 from the germline V gene are SGHTA and FQGNSA. This CDR3 region has 16 residues. The CDR3 is CASSLAPGPSYNEQFF. The DNA of the CDR3 is TGTGCCAGCAGCTTAGCACCGGGACCTAGCTACAATGAGCAGTTCTTC.

This chain uses TRBV6-6 with TRBJ1-1; 11 bases are a match to TRBD1. V was pared by 6 bases and J by 4 bases, with 10 bases of the junction left unmatched. CDR1 MNHNY and CDR2 SVGAGI come from the germline V gene (reference sequence). This CDR3 comprises 16 residues. CDR3 amino acids: CASRPVTGTGGTEAFF. The DNA for the CDR3 is TGTGCCAGCAGACCCGTAACCGGGACAGGGGGCACTGAAGCTTTCTTT.

J is TRBJ1-3 and V is TRBV28; TRBD1 matches 7 bases. The CDR3 extends over 16 amino acids. V shed 6 bases, J shed 0 bases, and the junction held 8 bases outside the gene matches. Germline V gene lookup returns CDR1 MDHEN and CDR2 SYDVKM. This CDR3 reads CASSPGTEYSGNTIYF. In nucleotides, the CDR3 is TGTGCCAGCAGCCCCGGGACAGAATACTCTGGAAACACCATATATTTT.

The chain uses TRBV4-1 and TRBJ2-7, with a weak D call TRBD2 (5 bases). Germline CDR1 is MGHRA and CDR2 is YSYEKL. The CDR3 loop spans 15 amino acids. With 1 base removed from V and 3 bases from J, the gap between germline ends came to 13 bases. CDR3 sequence: CASSQVRERFYEQYF. The CDR3 DNA follows: TGCGCCAGCAGCCAAGTACGGGAAAGATTCTACGAGCAGTACTTC.

A word on this clone: The junction departs from germline at one end; a sequencing error may be responsible. This chain uses TRBV19 with TRBJ2-1, with unresolved D. Germline lookup yields CDR1 LNHDA and CDR2 SQIVND (reference sequence). The CDR3 consists of 12 residues. The CDR3 here is CASSILASGLVF. As DNA, the CDR3 is TGTGCCAGTAGTATACTGGCGAGTGGCTTGGTCTTC.

The chain carries TRBV7-9 and TRBJ2-1, with TRBD2 identical over 8 bases. V shed 5 bases and J 9 bases; nucleotides not matched to a gene: 12. The CDR3 sequence is 15 residues long. In germline, CDR1 is SEHNR, CDR2 FQNEAQ (reference sequence). This chain's CDR3 is CASSLPAGGAGEQFF. DNA of the CDR3: TGTGCCAGCAGCCTCCCAGCCGGGGGGGCCGGTGAGCAGTTCTTC.

The chain uses TRBV6-6 and TRBJ2-6; D not certain. The CDR3 consists of 15 residues. Deletions cut 2 bases from V and 4 bases from J, with 9 bases between. Germline loops: CDR1 MNHNY, CDR2 SVGAGI (reference sequence). The CDR3: CASSYQNAGANVLTF. The CDR3 bases are TGTGCCAGCAGTTACCAGAATGCGGGGGCCAACGTCCTGACTTTC.

The gene calls are TRBV28 and TRBJ2-7; 12 bases map to TRBD2. CDR3 length: 15 amino acids. Germline V CDR1 and CDR2: MDHEN, SYDVKM. Trimming at V came to 2 bases and at J to 6 bases, leaving 5 bases not matched to a gene. The CDR3 DNA reads TGTGCCAGCAGTTTACTCCTAGCGGGAGGGGGCGAGCAGTACTTC. It specifies CASSLLLAGGGEQYF.

The rearrangement joins TRBV6-7 to TRBJ2-1; tentative D call: TRBD2 (7 bases). TRBV6-7 is known as an ORF, though its function is uncertain. Trimming pared 7 bases from V and 9 bases from J, leaving 25 bases between. CDR3 length: 16 amino acids. CDR3 loop: CASKYVGGPLCCEQFF. The CDR3 coding sequence is TGTGCCAGCAAGTACGTGGGGGGGCCCCTTTGTTGTGAGCAGTTCTTC.

This clone was detected only once. V usage is TRBV28 and J usage is TRBJ1-2, with D tentatively TRBD1 (6 bases). CDR1 MDHEN and CDR2 SYDVKM come from the germline V gene. Trimming took off 1 base at V and 3 bases at J, with 9 bases between the two ends. The CDR3 sequence is 14 residues long. In DNA, the CDR3 is TGTGCCAGCAGTTTATTATGGACAGACTATGGCTACACCTTC. Translation gives CASSLLWTDYGYTF.

The chain links TRBV6-5 to TRBJ1-4; D gene ambiguous. Looked up from germline, CDR1 is MNHEY and CDR2 is SVGAGI. V lost 2 bases, J lost 1 base, and 11 bases lay in between. The CDR3 is 16 amino acids. The CDR3 coding sequence is TGTGCCAGCAGTTACGGACGGACCTTAACTAATGAAAAACTGTTTTTT. As protein: CASSYGRTLTNEKLFF.

This sequence joins TRBV5-1 and TRBJ1-5; 8 positions agree with TRBD1. The germline CDR1 and CDR2 sequences are SGHRS and YFSETQ. J was trimmed by 3 bases and V by 4 bases; bases with no gene match: 6. The CDR3 has 15 amino acids. CDR3 in DNA: TGCGCCAGCAGCCCCTGGACAGGGCCCAATCAGCCCCAGCATTTT. Encoded protein: CASSPWTGPNQPQHF. Together with reference TRBV5-1 and TRBJ1-5, the CDR3 gives the full variable domain: KAGVTQTPRYLIKTRGQQVTLSCSPISGHRSVSWYQQTPGQGLQFLFEYFSETQRNKGNFPGRFSGRQFSNSRSEMNVSTLELGDSALYLCASSPWTGPNQPQHFGDGTRLSIL.

J is TRBJ2-2 and V is TRBV19; 10 bases fit TRBD1. The CDR3 is 17 residues long. CDR1 LNHDA and CDR2 SQIVND come from the germline V gene (reference sequence). V lost 7 bases to trimming and J lost 6 bases; unmatched junction nucleotides: 14. The CDR3 nucleotides are TGTGCCAGTAACCTCGGGGGACAGGGGTCGACATCCGGGGAGCTGTTTTTT. Translated, it gives CASNLGGQGSTSGELFF.

The J gene is TRBJ2-5, the V gene TRBV5-1; D is tentatively TRBD1 or TRBD2 (6 bases each). The CDR3 covers 14 residues. Trimming cost V 0 bases and J 5 bases, with 11 bases left between them. CDR1 SGHRS and CDR2 YFSETQ come from the germline V gene. CDR3 in DNA: TGCGCCAGCAGCTTGGTCGGGGGCTTGGAGACCCAGTACTTC. This translates into CASSLVGGLETQYF. The full variable domain, its missing parts supplied by reference TRBV5-1 and TRBJ2-5, is KAGVTQTPRYLIKTRGQQVTLSCSPISGHRSVSWYQQTPGQGLQFLFEYFSETQRNKGNFPGRFSGRQFSNSRSEMNVSTLELGDSALYLCASSLVGGLETQYFGPGTRLLVL.

The V gene is TRBV6-1, the J gene TRBJ2-2; no firm D call. CDR3 length equals 13 residues. Trimming pared 1 base from V and 6 bases from J, leaving 6 bases between. The germline V gene has CDR1 MNHNS and CDR2 SASEGT. Here the CDR3 reads CASSEGGAGELFF. In nucleotides, the CDR3 is TGTGCCAGCAGTGAAGGCGGCGCCGGGGAGCTGTTTTTT.

The CDR3 protein is CASSYEGQSYGYTF. The CDR3 region has the DNA TGTGCCAGCAGTTATGAAGGACAGTCTTACGGCTACACCTTC. The rearrangement links TRBV6-4 to TRBJ1-2; possibly TRBD1 for D (6 bases). This CDR3 contains 14 residues. The germline CDR1 and CDR2 sequences are MRHNA and SNTAGT. V shed 5 bases and J shed 8 bases, with 18 bases lying between them.

The chain recombines TRBV5-6 with TRBJ2-7; 7 bases match TRBD1. Germline V gene data show CDR1 as SGHDT and CDR2 as YYEEEE. With V trimmed by 4 bases and J by 3 bases, 7 bases remained unmatched. CDR3 length: 14 residues. CDR3 in amino acids: CASSLGTDNYEQYF. Here the CDR3 DNA reads TGTGCCAGCAGCCTGGGGACAGATAACTACGAGCAGTACTTC. Supplemented by reference TRBV5-6 and TRBJ2-7, the full variable domain reads DAGVTQSPTHLIKTRGQQVTLRCSPKSGHDTVSWYQQALGQGPQFIFQYYEEEERQRGNFPDRFSGHQFPNYSSELNVNALLLGDSALYLCASSLGTDNYEQYFGPGTRLTVT.

The chain joins TRBV19 to TRBJ2-1, with 7 bases lining up with TRBD2. CDR3 length equals 17 residues. Germline CDR1 and CDR2: LNHDA and SQIVND (reference sequence). Trimming cost V 3 bases and J 9 bases; bases outside gene matches: 17. CDR3: CASSISRWEMERGEQFF. The CDR3 nucleotides are TGTGCCAGTAGTATCAGCCGGTGGGAGATGGAGCGGGGTGAGCAGTTCTTC.

The V and J genes are TRBV6-6 and TRBJ2-3; TRBD2 agrees at 9 bases. Germline CDR1 reads MNHNY; CDR2 reads SVGAGI (reference sequence). V dropped 2 bases and J dropped 7; count of bases not matched to a gene: 10. The CDR3 is made up of 16 amino acids. The CDR3 DNA reads as TGTGCCAGCAGTTACGGTCGGGGTAGCGGGAGAAATACGCAGTATTTT. Its translation is CASSYGRGSGRNTQYF.